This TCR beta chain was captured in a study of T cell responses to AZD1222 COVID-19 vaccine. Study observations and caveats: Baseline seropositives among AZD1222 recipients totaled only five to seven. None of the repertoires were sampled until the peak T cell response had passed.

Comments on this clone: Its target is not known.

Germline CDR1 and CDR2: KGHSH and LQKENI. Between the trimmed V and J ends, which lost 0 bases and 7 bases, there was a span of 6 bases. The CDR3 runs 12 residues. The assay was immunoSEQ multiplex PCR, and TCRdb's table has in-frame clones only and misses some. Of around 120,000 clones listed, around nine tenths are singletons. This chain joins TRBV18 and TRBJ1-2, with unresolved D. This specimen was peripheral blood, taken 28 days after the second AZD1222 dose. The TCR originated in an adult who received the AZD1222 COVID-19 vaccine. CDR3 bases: TGTGCCAGCTCACCACCCACCTTTGGCTACACCTTC. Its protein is CASSPPTFGYTF.